These T cell receptor beta chains were read from a single sample in a study of blood T cells in healthy people across ages. TCRdb independently ran MiXCR on the 5' RACE reads; one entry per CDR3 protein. The top ten clones hold under 30% of a sample with about 580,000 distinct CDR3 sequences, 47% of them seen once. Sequencing was carried out using blood. The receptors were sampled from a man at least 80 years old in good health. Both conserved end residues are trimmed from each CDR3. The order of the fields is J gene, D gene, V gene, CDR3 protein. The D gene is left open where the match is weak.

TRBJ2-3 | TRBD1 | TRBV12-3/TRBV12-4 | ASSSYPGQGTDTQY
TRBJ2-7 | . | TRBV19 | ATSEGPYEQY
TRBJ2-6 | . | TRBV5-1 | ASSAMGSSGANVLT
TRBJ2-7 | . | TRBV6-2/TRBV6-3 | ASSYSELNYYEQY
TRBJ2-2 | . | TRBV25-1 | ASSEFDGGTGELF
TRBJ1-2 | TRBD1 | TRBV7-9 | ASSALGTAYNYGYT
TRBJ2-1 | . | TRBV29-1 | SVESVIVGVHNEQF
TRBJ2-5 | . | TRBV7-9 | ASNKQGAVETQY
TRBJ2-7 | TRBD1 | TRBV7-2 | ASSHGTGGDEQY
TRBJ2-4 | . | TRBV9 | ASSVGWNRREQY
TRBJ1-5 | . | TRBV6-6 | ASSYSYSRYSNQPQH
TRBJ2-1 | . | TRBV7-9 | ASSLARIAGNLGYNEQF
TRBJ2-7 | TRBD2 | TRBV20-1 | SARSPSGRVYEQY
TRBJ1-5 | TRBD1 | TRBV5-8 | ASSPGDRVRQPQH
TRBJ1-6 | TRBD1 | TRBV20-1 | SATRTGWLNSPLH
TRBJ2-1 | . | TRBV20-1 | SARPQGGLDEQF
TRBJ2-7 | TRBD1 | TRBV5-1 | ASRTGTGSYEQY
TRBJ1-2 | . | TRBV29-1 | SVDGIAGYT
TRBJ2-7 | . | TRBV24-1 | ATSDPREGAVDEQY
. | . | TRBV20-1 | SARSSSKETQY
TRBJ2-5 | TRBD1 | TRBV20-1 | SGTGQGAETQY
TRBJ2-5 | TRBD2 | TRBV20-1 | SARNSGGAGETQY
TRBJ2-7 | . | TRBV20-1 | SASVEGIGYEQY
TRBJ1-2 | . | TRBV20-1 | SASPGGGYGYT
TRBJ2-3 | . | TRBV6-5 | ASSYLPGSTDTQY
TRBJ2-5 | . | TRBV9 | ASTIGGRGQETQY
TRBJ2-3 | . | TRBV5-1 | ASAGLGGDTQY
TRBJ1-1 | . | TRBV6-2/TRBV6-3 | ASSYSSAPIRLLGEAF
TRBJ2-3 | . | TRBV3-1 | ASSQARGGYTQY
TRBJ2-5 | TRBD1 | TRBV29-1 | SVGGTGSETQY
TRBJ2-3 | . | TRBV25-1 | ASKGANVRTDTQY
TRBJ2-7 | . | TRBV7-2 | ASSAGDGYYEQY
TRBJ2-1 | . | TRBV7-3 | ASSSRQGGGNEQF
TRBJ2-7 | . | TRBV7-9 | ASSNPVGGVRNEQY
TRBJ1-4 | . | TRBV7-2 | ASSPTGSHEKLF
TRBJ2-5 | TRBD2 | TRBV9 | ASSISRAGGQETQY
TRBJ2-5 | . | TRBV7-2 | ASSLESPSGQETQY
TRBJ2-1 | . | TRBV27 | ASSLYPGLPSPYEQF
TRBJ2-3 | . | TRBV21-1 | ASQDGQGVNSTDTQY
TRBJ2-5 | TRBD1 | TRBV7-6 | ASSLATGEETQY
TRBJ2-1 | TRBD1 | TRBV20-1 | SARVPGTGHNEQF
TRBJ1-1 | TRBD1 | TRBV7-2 | ASSLWSTGGTEAF
TRBJ2-1 | . | TRBV7-9 | ASSFNDKQF
TRBJ1-2 | . | TRBV27 | ASRNSGDSNYGYT
TRBJ1-6 | TRBD1 | TRBV20-1 | SAPGTGDHSPLH
TRBJ2-1 | . | TRBV28 | ASSHVHNEQF
TRBJ1-1 | . | TRBV6-6 | ASSYSTSVEAF
TRBJ2-3 | . | TRBV29-1 | GVASGTDTQY
TRBJ2-4 | . | TRBV20-1 | SLRPGAPDIQY
TRBJ1-2 | . | TRBV25-1 | ASSELGNGYT
TRBJ2-3 | TRBD2 | TRBV3-1 | ASSPTAGDTDTQY
TRBJ1-2 | . | TRBV20-1 | SVVRGYT
TRBJ1-5 | TRBD1 | TRBV6-6 | ASRSGGLSNQPQH
. | TRBD1 | TRBV2 | ASSQDRGMYEQY
TRBJ2-7 | TRBD1 | TRBV7-2 | ASSLDPRDSSYEQY
TRBJ2-7 | . | TRBV25-1 | ASSDLYRPQY